Listed here are 2 T cell receptor beta chains from one sample, sequenced in a study of cytomegalovirus exposure and HLA in healthy donors. PCR was performed using 60 Vbeta and 13 Jbeta primers. Clones were read by immunoSEQ multiplex PCR, and TCRdb kept only the in-frame ones, dropping some. The repertoire has 150,000 to 200,000 clones, over 60% of them found once; the top ten carry less than 0.9%. The sequenced sample consisted of PBMCs. The source of these receptors is a female donor in good health and CMV-seronegative.

V usage is TRBV7-2 and J usage is TRBJ2-7, with 9 nucleotides matching TRBD2. The trim removed 5 bases at V and 2 bases at J, leaving 7 bases unmatched. This CDR3 spans 15 amino acids. Per germline, CDR1 SGHTA and CDR2 FQGNSA. The DNA of the CDR3 is TGTGCCAGCAGCCTGGGACTAGCTGAGACCTACGAGCAGTACTTC. This translates into CASSLGLAETYEQYF.

V gene TRBV6-5 combines with J gene TRBJ1-1; the match to TRBD1 covers 11 bases. Germline lookup yields CDR1 MNHEY and CDR2 SVGAGI. The V and J ends lost 3 bases and 11 bases, in that order; junction bases with no gene match: 5. This CDR3 spans 13 amino acids. CDR3 DNA: TGTGCCAGCAGTTATAGGACAGGGGGCTTTGCTTTCTTT. Residues: CASSYRTGGFAFF.